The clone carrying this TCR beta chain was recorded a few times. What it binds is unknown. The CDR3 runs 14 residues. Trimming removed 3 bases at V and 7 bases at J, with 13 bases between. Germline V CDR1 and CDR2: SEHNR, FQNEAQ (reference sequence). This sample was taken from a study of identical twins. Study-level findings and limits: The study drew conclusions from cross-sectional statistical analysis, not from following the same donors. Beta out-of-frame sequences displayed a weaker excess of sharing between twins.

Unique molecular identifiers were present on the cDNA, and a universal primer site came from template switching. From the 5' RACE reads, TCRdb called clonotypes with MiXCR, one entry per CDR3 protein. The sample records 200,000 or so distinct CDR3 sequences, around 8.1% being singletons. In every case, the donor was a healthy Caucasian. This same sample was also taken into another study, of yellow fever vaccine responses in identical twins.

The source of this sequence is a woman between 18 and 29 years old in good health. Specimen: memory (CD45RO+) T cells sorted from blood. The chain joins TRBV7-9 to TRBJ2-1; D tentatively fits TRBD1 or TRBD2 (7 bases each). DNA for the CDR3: TGTGCCAGCAGCTTGACAGGGAGGGGGAATGAGCAGTTCTTC. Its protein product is CASSLTGRGNEQFF.